This T cell receptor beta chain was captured by sequencing in a study of post-analysis software for immune sequencing data. Study context: Relapsing-remitting, secondary progressive and progressive-relapsing forms made up the multiple sclerosis disease courses.

Libraries were made from TCR beta cDNA, and they carried unique molecular identifiers. Starting from roughly 1.1 to 9.2 million T cells, the study yielded 460,000 or so cDNA molecules. In TCRdb, the PCR reads were re-called with MiXCR into one record per CDR3 protein. The sample comprises roughly 800,000 distinct CDR3 sequences, about 53% of which are singletons, and around 4.5% rests with the top ten. Worth noting for this clonotype: The antigen is not known.

Regarding the study as a whole: Those samples that were prepared in the same batch co-clustered strongly by F measure. In patients, TRBV5-6, TRBV5-1 and TRBV20-1 belonged to roughly five TRBV segments found more frequently than in controls. When compared against controls, multiple sclerosis patients showed significantly lower normalized Chao1 diversity.

CDR3 size: 16 residues. V was pared by 3 bases and J by 6 bases, with 20 bases between. Germline values: CDR1 SGHRS, CDR2 YFSETQ. The sequenced sample consisted of blood. The receptor comes from a girl aged 10 to 17 with multiple sclerosis. V and J are TRBV5-1 and TRBJ2-3, with a weak D call TRBD1 (5 bases). The CDR3, as DNA: TGCGCCAGCAGCTCCCGAGGCAGGGTTGTAATGGATACGCAGTATTTT. Its protein is CASSSRGRVVMDTQYF.